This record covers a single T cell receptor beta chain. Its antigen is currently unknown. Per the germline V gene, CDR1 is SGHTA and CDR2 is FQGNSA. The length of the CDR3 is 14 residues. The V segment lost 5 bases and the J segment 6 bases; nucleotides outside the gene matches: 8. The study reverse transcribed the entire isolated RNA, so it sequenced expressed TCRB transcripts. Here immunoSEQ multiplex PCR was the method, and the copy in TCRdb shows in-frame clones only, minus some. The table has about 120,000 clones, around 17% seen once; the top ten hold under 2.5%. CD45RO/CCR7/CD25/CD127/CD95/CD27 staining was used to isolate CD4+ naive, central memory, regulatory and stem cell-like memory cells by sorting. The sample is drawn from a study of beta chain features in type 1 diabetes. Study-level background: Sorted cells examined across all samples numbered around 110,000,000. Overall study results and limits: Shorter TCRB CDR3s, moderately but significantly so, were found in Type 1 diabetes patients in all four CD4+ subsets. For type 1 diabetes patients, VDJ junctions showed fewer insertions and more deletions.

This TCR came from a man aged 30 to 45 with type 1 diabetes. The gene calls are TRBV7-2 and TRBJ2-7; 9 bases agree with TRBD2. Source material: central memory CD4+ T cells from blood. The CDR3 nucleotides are TGTGCCAGCAGCAACGCGGGGGGGTTGGGCGAGCAGTACTTC. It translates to CASSNAGGLGEQYF.